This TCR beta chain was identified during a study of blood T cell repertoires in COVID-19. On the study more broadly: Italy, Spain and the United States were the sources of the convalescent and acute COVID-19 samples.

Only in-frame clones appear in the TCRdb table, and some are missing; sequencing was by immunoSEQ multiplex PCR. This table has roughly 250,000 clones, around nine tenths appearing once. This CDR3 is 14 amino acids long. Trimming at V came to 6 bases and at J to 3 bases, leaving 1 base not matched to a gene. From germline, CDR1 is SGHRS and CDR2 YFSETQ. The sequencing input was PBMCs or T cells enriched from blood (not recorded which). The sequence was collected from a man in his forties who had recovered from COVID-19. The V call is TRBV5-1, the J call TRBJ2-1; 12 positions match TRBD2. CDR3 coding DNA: TGCGCCAGCAAGACTAGCGGGGGCTACAATGAGCAGTTCTTC. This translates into CASKTSGGYNEQFF.